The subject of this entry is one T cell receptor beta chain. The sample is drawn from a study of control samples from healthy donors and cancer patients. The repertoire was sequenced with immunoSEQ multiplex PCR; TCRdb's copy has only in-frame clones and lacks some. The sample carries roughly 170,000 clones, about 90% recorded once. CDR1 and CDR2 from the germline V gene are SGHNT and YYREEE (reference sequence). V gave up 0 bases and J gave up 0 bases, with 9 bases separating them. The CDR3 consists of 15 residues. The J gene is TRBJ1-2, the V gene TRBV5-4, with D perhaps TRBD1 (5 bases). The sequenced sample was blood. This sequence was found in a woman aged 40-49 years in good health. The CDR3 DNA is TGTGCCAGCAGCTTGGTTAGGGGCTCTAACTATGGCTACACCTTC. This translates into CASSLVRGSNYGYTF.